This TCR beta chain was captured by sequencing in a study of T-cell reconstitution after alpha-beta-depleted transplantation in children. Only a few counts were recorded for this clonotype. Its antigen is not identified. V was cut by 5 bases and J by 8 bases, with 19 bases left in between. This CDR3 contains 15 residues. Study-level findings and limits: It was surviving recipient T cells and thymic progenitors that gave some patients high TCRbeta diversity at day 60.

Preparation of the TCRbeta library used unique molecular identifiers. TCRdb independently ran MiXCR on the PCR reads; one entry per CDR3 protein. The top ten clones hold about 2.1% of a sample with roughly 500,000 distinct CDR3 sequences, about 10% of them seen once. This sequence was found in a child aged 2-15 years with inherited bone marrow failure, due to receive a stem cell transplant. The specimen comprised PBMCs, sampled before TCRalphabeta/CD19-depleted stem cell transplant. The J gene is TRBJ2-1, the V gene TRBV12-3 or TRBV12-4, with a weak D call TRBD1 (7 bases). CDR3 in amino acids: CASSQIGAGGYEQFF. Here the CDR3 DNA reads TGTGCCAGCAGTCAGATTGGGGCAGGGGGGTATGAGCAGTTCTTC.